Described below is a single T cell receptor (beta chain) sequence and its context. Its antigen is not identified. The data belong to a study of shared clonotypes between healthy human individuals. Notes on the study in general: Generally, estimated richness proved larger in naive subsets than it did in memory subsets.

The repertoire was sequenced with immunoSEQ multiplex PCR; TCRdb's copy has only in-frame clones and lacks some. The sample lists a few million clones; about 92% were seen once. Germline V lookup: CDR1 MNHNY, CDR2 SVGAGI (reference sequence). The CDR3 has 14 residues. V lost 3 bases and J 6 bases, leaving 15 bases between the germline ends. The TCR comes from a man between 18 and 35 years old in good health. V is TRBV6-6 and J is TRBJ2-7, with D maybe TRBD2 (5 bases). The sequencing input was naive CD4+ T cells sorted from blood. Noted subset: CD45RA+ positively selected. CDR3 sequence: CASSYWTEGGEQYF. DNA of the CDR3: TGTGCCAGCAGTTATTGGACCGAGGGTGGCGAGCAGTACTTC.